This section outlines one T cell receptor (beta chain) sequence together with its context. The entry originates in a study of shared clonotypes between healthy human individuals. Positive CCR7 selection of CD45RO-negative cells yielded the naive CD8 cells, and terminally differentiated effector memory CD45RA+ cells were excluded. HIV-negative, healthy adults without recent acute infections or vaccinations were the donors. Sorted-subset replicate PCR reactions contained 200 ng DNA, corresponding to some 29,000 T cell genomes. Method: immunoSEQ multiplex PCR; TCRdb's copy keeps in-frame clones and lacks some. The sample contains millions of clones, 85% to 95% of which appear only once. The CDR3 is 15 amino acids. The germline V gene has CDR1 MNHNS and CDR2 SASEGT. V lost 3 bases to trimming and J lost 3 bases, with 11 bases between them.

This chain joins TRBV6-1 and TRBJ2-2; D possibly corresponds to TRBD2 (5 bases). The TCR originated in a man in his late teens or twenties in good health. Some clones in this sample may be carry-over from other donors' samples. The sequenced material came from naive CD8+ T cells from PBMCs. CDR3 sequence (DNA): TGTGCCAGCAGTGAGCCGGACTTTCACACCGGGGAGCTGTTTTTT. This gives the protein CASSEPDFHTGELFF.